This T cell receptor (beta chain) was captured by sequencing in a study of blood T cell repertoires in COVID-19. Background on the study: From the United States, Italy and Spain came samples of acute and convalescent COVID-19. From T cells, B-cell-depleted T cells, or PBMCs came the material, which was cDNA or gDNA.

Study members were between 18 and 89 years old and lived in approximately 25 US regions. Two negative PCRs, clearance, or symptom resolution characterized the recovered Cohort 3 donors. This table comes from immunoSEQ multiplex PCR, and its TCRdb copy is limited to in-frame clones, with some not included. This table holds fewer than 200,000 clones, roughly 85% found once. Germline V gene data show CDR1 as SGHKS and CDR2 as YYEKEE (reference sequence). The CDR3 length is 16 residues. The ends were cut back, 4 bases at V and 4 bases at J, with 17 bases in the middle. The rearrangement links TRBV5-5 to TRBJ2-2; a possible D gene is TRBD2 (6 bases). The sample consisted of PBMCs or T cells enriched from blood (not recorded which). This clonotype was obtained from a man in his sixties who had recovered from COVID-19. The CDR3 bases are TGTGCCAGCAGCGCAACGGGGGACCCGGGCACCGGGGAGCTGTTTTTT. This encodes CASSATGDPGTGELFF. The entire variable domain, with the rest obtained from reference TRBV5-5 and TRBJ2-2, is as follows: DAGVTQSPTHLIKTRGQQVTLRCSPISGHKSVSWYQQVLGQGPQFIFQYYEKEERGRGNFPDRFSARQFPNYSSELNVNALLLGDSALYLCASSATGDPGTGELFFGEGSRLTVL.